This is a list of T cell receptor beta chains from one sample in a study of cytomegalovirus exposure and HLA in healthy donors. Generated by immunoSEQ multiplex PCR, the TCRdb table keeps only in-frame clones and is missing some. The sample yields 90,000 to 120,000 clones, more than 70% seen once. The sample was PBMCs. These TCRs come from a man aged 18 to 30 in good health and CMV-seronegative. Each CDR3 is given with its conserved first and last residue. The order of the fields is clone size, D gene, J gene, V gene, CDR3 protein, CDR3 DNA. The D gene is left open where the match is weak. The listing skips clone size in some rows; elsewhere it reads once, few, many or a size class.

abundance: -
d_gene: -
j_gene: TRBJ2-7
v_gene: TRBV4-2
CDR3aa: CASSQEGGDGSYEQYF
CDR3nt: TGTGCCAGCAGCCAAGAGGGCGGGGATGGCTCCTACGAGCAGTACTTC

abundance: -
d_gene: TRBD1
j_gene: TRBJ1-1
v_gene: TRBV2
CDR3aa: CASTDRAFRISEAFF
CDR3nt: TGTGCCAGCACCGACAGGGCTTTTAGGATTAGTGAAGCTTTCTTT

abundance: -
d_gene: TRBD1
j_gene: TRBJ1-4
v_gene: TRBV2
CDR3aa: CASRGQGWKLFF
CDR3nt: TGTGCCAGCAGGGGACAGGGGTGGAAACTGTTTTTT

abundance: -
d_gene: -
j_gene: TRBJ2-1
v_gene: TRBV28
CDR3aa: CASSGLGQRGNEQFF
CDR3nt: TGTGCCAGCAGTGGACTCGGGCAGCGAGGCAATGAGCAGTTCTTC

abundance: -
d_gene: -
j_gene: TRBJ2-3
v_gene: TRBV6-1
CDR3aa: CASSERWGGGDTQYF
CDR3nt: TGTGCCAGCAGTGAACGGTGGGGGGGCGGGGATACGCAGTATTTT

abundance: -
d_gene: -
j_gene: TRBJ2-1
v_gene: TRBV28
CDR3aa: CASKGGALGRSFYPFF
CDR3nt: TGTGCCAGCAAAGGGGGGGCGTTAGGACGGTCGTTCTACCCGTTCTTC

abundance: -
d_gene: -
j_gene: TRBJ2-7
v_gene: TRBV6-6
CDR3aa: CASSSFAGIAYEQYF
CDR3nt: TGTGCCAGCAGTTCATTCGCGGGGATCGCCTACGAGCAGTACTTC

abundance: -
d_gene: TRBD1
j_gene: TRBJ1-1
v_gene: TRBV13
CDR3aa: CATAGTGGDPGTEAFF
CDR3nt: TGTGCCACAGCCGGGACAGGGGGCGACCCGGGGACTGAAGCTTTCTTT

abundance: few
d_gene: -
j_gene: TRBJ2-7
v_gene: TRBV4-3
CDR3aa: CASSRDLSYEQYF
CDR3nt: TGCGCCAGCAGTCGGGACTTATCCTACGAGCAGTACTTC

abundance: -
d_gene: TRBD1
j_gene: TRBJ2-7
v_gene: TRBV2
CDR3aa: CASKGQVYEQYF
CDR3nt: TGTGCCAGCAAGGGACAGGTCTACGAGCAGTACTTC

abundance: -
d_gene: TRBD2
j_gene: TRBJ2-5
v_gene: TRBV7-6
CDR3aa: CASSSSRGGRETQYF
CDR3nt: TGTGCCAGCAGCTCCTCGCGGGGGGGCCGGGAGACCCAGTACTTC

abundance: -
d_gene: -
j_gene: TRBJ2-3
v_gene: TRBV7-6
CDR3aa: CASSLFGGTDTQYF
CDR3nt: TGTGCCAGCAGCTTATTCGGGGGCACAGATACGCAGTATTTT

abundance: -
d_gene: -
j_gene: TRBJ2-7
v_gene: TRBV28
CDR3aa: CASSFSQGFYEQYF
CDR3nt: TGTGCCAGCAGTTTCTCACAGGGATTCTACGAGCAGTACTTC

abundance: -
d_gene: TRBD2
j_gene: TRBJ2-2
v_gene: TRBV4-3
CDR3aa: CASSQDLGGADTGELFF
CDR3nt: TGCGCCAGCAGCCAAGATCTGGGAGGGGCCGACACCGGGGAGCTGTTTTTT

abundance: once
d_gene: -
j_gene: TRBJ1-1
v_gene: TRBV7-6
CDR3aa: CASSATTGFGTEAFF
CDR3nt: TGTGCCAGCAGCGCAACCACAGGATTCGGCACTGAAGCTTTCTTT

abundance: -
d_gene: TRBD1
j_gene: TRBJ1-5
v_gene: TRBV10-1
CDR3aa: CASQDRVGQPQHF
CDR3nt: TGCGCCAGCCAGGACAGGGTGGGCCAGCCCCAGCATTTT

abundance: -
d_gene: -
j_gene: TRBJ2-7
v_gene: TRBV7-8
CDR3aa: CASSNSLYEQYF
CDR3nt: TGTGCCAGCTCCAACTCCCTCTACGAGCAGTACTTC

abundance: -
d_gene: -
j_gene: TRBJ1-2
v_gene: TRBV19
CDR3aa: CASSTYDRWTNYGYTF
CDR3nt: TGTGCCAGTAGTACCTATGACAGGTGGACTAACTATGGCTACACCTTC

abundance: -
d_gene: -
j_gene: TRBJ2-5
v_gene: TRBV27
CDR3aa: CASSLRGQETQYF
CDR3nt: TGTGCCAGCAGCCTCCGCGGGCAAGAGACCCAGTACTTC

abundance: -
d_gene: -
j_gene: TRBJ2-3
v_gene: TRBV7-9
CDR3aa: CSSSARDTQYF
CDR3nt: TGTTCCAGCAGCGCGCGGGATACGCAGTATTTT

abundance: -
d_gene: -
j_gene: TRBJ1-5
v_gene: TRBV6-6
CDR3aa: CASTNRPEGNQPQHF
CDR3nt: TGTGCCAGCACGAACCGACCTGAGGGCAATCAGCCCCAGCATTTT

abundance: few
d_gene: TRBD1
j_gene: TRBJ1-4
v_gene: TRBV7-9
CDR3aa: CASSFFGQGAEKLFF
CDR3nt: TGTGCCAGCAGCTTTTTCGGACAGGGCGCCGAAAAACTGTTTTTT

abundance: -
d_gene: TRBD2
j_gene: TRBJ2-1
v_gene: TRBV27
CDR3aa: CASSPFGLAGGLRQFF
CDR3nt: TGTGCCAGCAGTCCCTTTGGGCTAGCGGGGGGGCTGAGGCAGTTCTTC

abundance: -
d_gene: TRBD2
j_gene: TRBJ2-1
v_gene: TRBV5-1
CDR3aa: CASSFGLVGTTYNEQFF
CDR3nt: TGCGCCAGCAGCTTCGGACTAGTGGGAACCACCTACAATGAGCAGTTCTTC

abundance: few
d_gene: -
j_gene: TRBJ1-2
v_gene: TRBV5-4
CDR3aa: CASSLVQGPNGYTF
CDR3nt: TGTGCCAGCAGCTTAGTACAGGGACCTAATGGCTACACCTTC

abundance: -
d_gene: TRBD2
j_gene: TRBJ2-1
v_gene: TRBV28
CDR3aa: CASSGELGLAVSEQFF
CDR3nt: TGTGCCAGCAGTGGGGAGCTAGGGCTAGCGGTTAGCGAGCAGTTCTTC